The T cell receptor beta chain described here comes from a study of T-cell reconstitution after alpha-beta-depleted transplantation in children. TCRbeta library construction was performed incorporating unique molecular identifiers. One entry per CDR3 protein results from TCRdb running MiXCR on the PCR reads. The sample has hundreds of thousands of distinct CDR3 sequences; around a sixth are singletons. CDR3 length equals 19 residues. V was pared by 0 bases and J by 1 base, with 17 bases between. The germline V gene has CDR1 SGHRS and CDR2 YFSETQ. The sequenced sample was PBMCs from the stem cell graft donor, obtained from the stem cell graft. The V and J genes are TRBV5-1 and TRBJ2-6; D possibly matches TRBD1 or TRBD2 (7 bases each). The clonotype originates from a human donor who donated a stem cell graft to a child with acute myeloid leukemia. The CDR3 is CASSLDGGGGYSGANVLTF. In nucleotides, the CDR3 is TGCGCCAGCAGCTTGGATGGGGGAGGGGGCTATTCTGGGGCCAACGTCCTGACTTTC.